The 14 T cell receptor beta chains below come from one sample, sequenced in a study of beta chain features in type 1 diabetes. Regarding the study as a whole: A moderate, significant TCRB CDR3 shortening appeared in type 1 diabetes across four CD4+ subsets.

Antigens of these TCRs are unknown. Reverse transcription of all isolated RNA meant that expressed TCRB transcripts were sequenced. Repertoires were generated with immunoSEQ multiplex PCR, while TCRdb's copy carries only in-frame clones and drops some. The sample lists some 140,000 clones, approximately 10% seen once, with roughly 0.75% in the top ten. The sequenced sample consisted of central memory CD4+ T cells from blood. The receptors derive from a man under 40 with type 1 diabetes.

This clone was observed a handful of times. This chain connects TRBV7-2 to TRBJ2-1; D is uncertain. Germline CDR1 is SGHTA and CDR2 is FQGNSA. The germline V and J ends were trimmed by 5 bases and 1 base, with 6 bases remaining between them. This CDR3 comprises 13 residues. CDR3 DNA sequence: TGTGCCAGCAGCCCCCCGTCCTACAATGAGCAGTTCTTC. Protein product: CASSPPSYNEQFF.

This clone was seen a few times. The chain joins TRBV27 to TRBJ2-5; 7 nucleotides agree with TRBD1. Germline V gene sequence: CDR1 MNHEY, CDR2 SMNVEV (reference sequence). The CDR3 has 15 residues. V dropped 6 bases and J dropped 2; count of bases not matched to a gene: 9. DNA of the CDR3: TGTGCCAGCAGCCCTCGCCTGGGACAGCAAGAGACCCAGTACTTC. This gives the protein CASSPRLGQQETQYF.

About this clone: The germline gene is not matched at one end of the junction; a read error may be the cause. The chain has TRBV23-1 and TRBJ1-3; no clear D gene. TRBV23-1 has ORF status, its function being uncertain. This CDR3 has 10 residues. CDR3 DNA: TGCGCCAGCAGCCTCGGATCGTGGGCATTT. It is translated as CASSLGSWAF.

The chain links TRBV5-1 to TRBJ2-7; D unclear. Germline V gene sequence: CDR1 SGHRS, CDR2 YFSETQ. V was shortened by 0 bases and J by 4 bases, with 5 bases between the two germline ends. The CDR3 is 12 residues long. CDR3 protein: CASSLDRYEQYF. The CDR3 DNA sequence: TGCGCCAGCAGCTTGGACAGATACGAGCAGTACTTC.

This clone has just a few counts. This chain connects TRBV7-9 to TRBJ2-2; TRBD1 matches 7 bases. CDR3 size: 16 residues. CDR1 SEHNR and CDR2 FQNEAQ come from the germline V gene (reference sequence). V lost 6 bases and J lost 1; bases outside the gene matches: 8. The CDR3 sequence: CASSPPWTGNTGELFF. The DNA for the CDR3 is TGTGCCAGCAGTCCTCCGTGGACAGGGAACACCGGGGAGCTGTTTTTT.

This sequence joins TRBV7-2 and TRBJ2-2; D unclear. The germline V gene has CDR1 SGHTA and CDR2 FQGNSA. The CDR3 spans 13 residues. V gave up 2 bases and J gave up 4 bases, with 5 bases separating them. CDR3 sequence reads: CASSLQSTGELFF. CDR3 DNA: TGTGCCAGCAGCTTACAGTCCACCGGGGAGCTGTTTTTT.

This clone was observed a handful of times. The gene calls are TRBV7-2 and TRBJ2-3; 7 positions match TRBD1. This CDR3 is built from 16 residues. Unmatched junction bases numbered 10, after V lost 3 bases and J lost 4 bases. CDR1 is SGHTA, CDR2 FQGNSA, per germline. The CDR3 here is CASSFWGRGQADTQYF. The CDR3 coding sequence is TGTGCCAGCAGCTTTTGGGGTAGGGGGCAAGCAGATACGCAGTATTTT.

This clone appeared a few times. Written as DNA, the CDR3 is TGTGCCAGTAGTAGAGGAGTCAGCGGAGACTACGAGCAGTACTTC. Translation: CASSRGVSGDYEQYF. The chain joins TRBV19 to TRBJ2-7; D possibly corresponds to TRBD2 (5 bases). The CDR3 is made up of 15 amino acids. Trimming left V 4 bases short and J 3 bases short, with 16 bases between. Germline lookup yields CDR1 LNHDA and CDR2 SQIVND (reference sequence).

The chain employs TRBV28 and TRBJ2-1; 10 bases are a match to TRBD2. The junction had 12 bases not matched to a gene; V was cut back by 8 bases and J by 8 bases. This CDR3 comprises 15 residues. Germline V lookup: CDR1 MDHEN, CDR2 SYDVKM. CDR3 loop: CASFAMVAGGYEQFF. The CDR3 bases are TGTGCCAGCTTTGCGATGGTAGCGGGGGGCTATGAGCAGTTCTTC.

The chain employs TRBV10-3 and TRBJ1-4; tentatively, D is TRBD1 (5 bases). The CDR3 length is 13 residues. Germline V lookup: CDR1 ENHRY, CDR2 SYGVKD. The V end was cut by 6 bases, the J end by 6 bases, with 11 bases between. The CDR3 is CAIRRDPYEKLFF. CDR3 in DNA: TGTGCCATCAGGCGGGACCCTTATGAAAAACTGTTTTTT.

This clone has only a few counts. This chain connects TRBV5-1 to TRBJ2-7, with D maybe TRBD1 (8 bases). The CDR3 runs to 15 residues. Germline V gene lookup returns CDR1 SGHRS and CDR2 YFSETQ. V lost 4 bases and J 4 bases, leaving 18 bases between the germline ends. The CDR3 sequence is CASSPGDRGGYEQYF. CDR3 sequence (DNA): TGCGCCAGCAGCCCTGGCGACAGGGGAGGGTACGAGCAGTACTTC. The entire variable domain, with the rest obtained from reference TRBV5-1 and TRBJ2-7, is as follows: KAGVTQTPRYLIKTRGQQVTLSCSPISGHRSVSWYQQTPGQGLQFLFEYFSETQRNKGNFPGRFSGRQFSNSRSEMNVSTLELGDSALYLCASSPGDRGGYEQYFGPGTRLTVT.

A few counts support this clone. The genes are TRBV6-1 and TRBJ1-2; D unresolved. From germline, CDR1 is MNHNS and CDR2 SASEGT. This CDR3 is 15 amino acids long. The V gene lost 4 bases and the J gene lost 0 bases, with 12 bases spanning the gap. CDR3 residues: CASSGTVEANYGYTF. CDR3 coding DNA: TGTGCCAGCAGTGGAACAGTTGAAGCTAACTATGGCTACACCTTC.

CDR3 sequence reads: CASSLVWGVGETQYF. CDR3 DNA: TGCGCCAGCAGCTTGGTGTGGGGGGTCGGAGAGACCCAGTACTTC. This sequence joins TRBV5-1 and TRBJ2-5; the D gene is possibly TRBD2 (6 bases). V was clipped by 0 bases and J by 4 bases, with 13 bases between them. Germline V CDR1 and CDR2: SGHRS, YFSETQ. The CDR3 runs 15 residues. The complete variable domain, with remaining parts taken from reference TRBV5-1 and TRBJ2-5, reads KAGVTQTPRYLIKTRGQQVTLSCSPISGHRSVSWYQQTPGQGLQFLFEYFSETQRNKGNFPGRFSGRQFSNSRSEMNVSTLELGDSALYLCASSLVWGVGETQYFGPGTRLLVL.

The chain employs TRBV9 and TRBJ1-4; D perhaps matches TRBD1 (6 bases). The germline gives CDR1 SGDLS, CDR2 YYNGEE. V lost 0 bases to trimming and J lost 7 bases, with 16 bases between them. This CDR3 contains 16 residues. The CDR3 loop reads CASSVAAGQKGEKLFF. The CDR3 coding sequence is TGTGCCAGCAGCGTAGCTGCAGGACAGAAGGGTGAAAAACTGTTTTTT.